What follows describes a single T cell receptor (beta chain). What it binds is unknown. Repertoires were generated with immunoSEQ multiplex PCR, while TCRdb's copy carries only in-frame clones and drops some. The sample includes approximately 23,000 clones, nearly 80% of them seen just once. The record originates from a study of somatic mutations in cytotoxic T cells in rheumatoid arthritis. On the study more broadly: Prior to any treatment and right after diagnosis, patient blood (approximately 30 ml EDTA) was drawn. General study findings and limits: For rheumatoid arthritis patients, the slight TRBV07 underrepresentation lacked multiple-comparison adjustment.

Once isolated by positive magnetic bead selection, the CD4+ and CD8+ cells had their purity checked by flow cytometry. Trimming removed 2 bases at V and 1 base at J, with 12 bases between. The CDR3 covers 15 residues. CDR1 is LGHNA, CDR2 YNFKEQ, per germline. V is TRBV4-2 and J is TRBJ2-7, with a tentative D call TRBD1 (5 bases). The TCR was taken from an adult with rheumatoid arthritis. The sample consisted of CD8+ T cells sorted from blood. DNA of the CDR3: TGTGCCAGCAGCCAACCCTTTGACAGTTCCTACGAGCAGTACTTC. It is translated as CASSQPFDSSYEQYF.